Listed here is a single T cell receptor (beta chain). Its target is unknown. This table comes from immunoSEQ multiplex PCR, and its TCRdb copy is limited to in-frame clones, with some not included. The repertoire holds approximately 40,000 clones, with approximately 70% as singletons. Under the ViraFEST assay, PBMC were stimulated with viral peptide pools so that antigen-specific CD4+ T cells expanded. Sequencing was performed afterwards. The authors isolated CD4+ T cells after 9 to 10 days of culture. Each vaccine recipient was nucleocapsid antibody negative and had no prior SARS-CoV-2 infection. In the cultures, half the medium was exchanged for IL-2 medium on days 3 and 7. This entry belongs to a study of vaccination effects on CD4 cells after COVID-19. Across the study: Each participant was given two doses of one vaccine (BNT162b2 or mRNA-1273).

Study results and limitations: Infection-derived and vaccine-derived clones contracted markedly late after vaccination.

Germline V gene lookup returns CDR1 SEHNR and CDR2 FQNEAQ (reference sequence). V dropped 0 bases and J dropped 9 bases, with 18 bases sitting between them. The CDR3 runs 16 residues. Sequenced material: CD4+ T cells from PBMCs cultured with SARS-CoV-2 spike peptides, taken before COVID-19 vaccination. The V call is TRBV7-9, the J call TRBJ2-1; D assignment may be TRBD1 or TRBD2 (5 bases each). This TCR derives from a human donor who received a COVID-19 vaccine. In DNA form, the CDR3 reads TGTGCCAGCAGCTTAGCTACCGGGACCCTCCTCCGTGAGCAGTTCTTC. Its protein product is CASSLATGTLLREQFF.